The 21 T cell receptor beta chains below were found in one sample sequenced in a study of neurological immune-mediated disorders. TCRdb independently ran MiXCR on the 5' RACE reads; one entry per CDR3 protein. Of some 61,000 distinct CDR3 sequences in the sample, about 4.2% are singletons; the top ten hold 1% to 1.5%. Input material: PBMCs. These receptors came from a man aged 25-40 years with multiple sclerosis.

The sample holds many counts of this clonotype. This chain connects TRBV7-2 to TRBJ1-4; the D gene is possibly TRBD1 (6 bases). The germline gives CDR1 SGHTA, CDR2 FQGNSA. CDR3 length: 15 residues. The V and J ends lost 3 bases and 4 bases respectively, with 12 bases between them. CDR3 region: CASSFTGTNNEKLFF. The CDR3 DNA reads TGTGCCAGCAGCTTCACCGGGACAAATAATGAAAAACTGTTTTTT.

With respect to this clonotype: Being one base from a much bigger clone, this may be a read error. This chain joins TRBV5-1 and TRBJ2-7, with D possibly being TRBD1 or TRBD2 (5 bases each). The CDR3 is 14 residues long. The germline V gene encodes CDR1 SGHRS and CDR2 YFSETQ. CDR3 DNA: TGCGCCAGCAGCTTGGAGGGGAGCTCCTACGAGAAGTACTTC. This sequence encodes CASSLEGSSYEKYF.

This clonotype was counted at least ten times. This rearrangement joins TRBV19 to TRBJ1-1; 9 nucleotides align to TRBD1. Trimming cost V 6 bases and J 4 bases; bases outside gene matches: 6. CDR3 size: 14 residues. CDR1 is LNHDA, CDR2 SQIVND, per germline (reference sequence). CDR3 protein: CASRDLTGGTEAFF. DNA of the CDR3: TGTGCCAGTAGGGATCTGACAGGGGGCACTGAAGCTTTCTTT.

Many counts were recorded for this clonotype. The chain joins TRBV20-1 to TRBJ1-5; TRBD1 is a possible D gene (5 bases). The CDR3 is made up of 15 amino acids. Trimming took off 0 bases at V and 2 bases at J, with 11 bases between the two ends. The germline V gene encodes CDR1 DFQATT and CDR2 SNEGSKA (reference sequence). The CDR3 region has the DNA TGCAGTGCTAGAGATCAGCAGGGTGGCAATCAGCCCCAGCATTTT. This sequence encodes CSARDQQGGNQPQHF.

This clonotype appeared many times. The chain is built from TRBV20-1 and TRBJ1-2; weak D call: TRBD1 (5 bases). This CDR3 has 13 amino acids. Germline V gene sequence: CDR1 DFQATT, CDR2 SNEGSKA (reference sequence). V shed 0 bases and J shed 4 bases, with 9 bases lying between them. The CDR3 region is CSARDLRGYGYTF. In DNA form, the CDR3 reads TGCAGTGCTAGAGATTTGAGGGGCTATGGCTACACCTTC.

The DNA of the CDR3 is TGTGCCAGCAGCTTATCGTCCCAGGGAAACTATGGCTACACCTTC. Translation gives CASSLSSQGNYGYTF. The chain is built from TRBV7-2 and TRBJ1-2; a possible D gene is TRBD1 (5 bases). Germline V gene data show CDR1 as SGHTA and CDR2 as FQGNSA. This CDR3 has 15 amino acids. Trimming took 2 bases from V and 2 from J, leaving 12 bases between them.

This clonotype has a count of ten or more. This chain joins TRBV29-1 and TRBJ2-7; 10 bases match TRBD1. V was pared by 4 bases and J by 6 bases, with 6 bases of the junction left unmatched. Germline assignment: CDR1 SQVTM and CDR2 ANQGSEA. The CDR3 is made up of 13 amino acids. CDR3 DNA sequence: TGCAGCGTTGGGGCCGGGACAGGGGCCGAGCAGTACTTC. As protein: CSVGAGTGAEQYF.

This clonotype was observed many times. This chain connects TRBV20-1 to TRBJ1-1, with D unclear. CDR3 length: 16 residues. Germline CDR1 reads DFQATT; CDR2 reads SNEGSKA (reference sequence). Trimming removed 5 bases from V and 0 bases from J, with 19 bases in between. CDR3 protein: CSAAPLARGMNTEAFF. CDR3 coding DNA: TGCAGTGCTGCGCCCCTAGCTCGGGGTATGAACACTGAAGCTTTCTTT.

The J gene is TRBJ2-7, the V gene TRBV11-2; D is perhaps TRBD2 (7 bases). Germline V lookup: CDR1 SGHAT, CDR2 FQNNGV. CDR3 length equals 16 residues. Trimming pared 2 bases from V and 2 bases from J, leaving 16 bases between. The CDR3 sequence: CASSLHRWRGPYEQYF. The CDR3 coding sequence is TGTGCCAGCAGCTTACACCGATGGCGGGGGCCCTACGAGCAGTACTTC. The full variable domain, its missing parts supplied by reference TRBV11-2 and TRBJ2-7, is EAGVAQSPRYKIIEKRQSVAFWCNPISGHATLYWYQQILGQGPKLLIQFQNNGVVDDSQLPKDRFSAERLKGVDSTLKIQPAKLEDSAVYLCASSLHRWRGPYEQYFGPGTRLTVT.

In its sample, this clonotype was seen many times. The V call is TRBV5-1, the J call TRBJ2-7, with 11 bases fitting TRBD2. CDR1 is SGHRS, CDR2 YFSETQ, per germline. The junction had 7 bases not matched to a gene; V was cut back by 0 bases and J by 5 bases. The CDR3 is 16 residues long. CDR3: CASSLVPSGGLHEQYF. The CDR3 bases are TGCGCCAGCAGCTTGGTTCCTAGCGGGGGGCTCCACGAGCAGTACTTC.

This clonotype has a count of ten or more. This chain links TRBV12-3 or TRBV12-4 with TRBJ1-1; D is possibly TRBD1 (5 bases). CDR3 size: 11 residues. V was pared by 1 base and J by 12 bases, with 9 bases between. The CDR3 DNA is TGTGCCAGCAGTTTAGGGGGGGGGACTTTCTTT. It yields the protein CASSLGGGTFF.

This clonotype was seen repeatedly, ten times or more. The V and J genes are TRBV18 and TRBJ2-1, with 14 bases that match TRBD2. With V trimmed by 0 bases and J by 8 bases, 9 bases remained unmatched. Germline-derived CDR1 and CDR2 are KGHSH and LQKENI. The CDR3 length is 18 residues. CDR3: CASSPPVTSGGAIDEQFF. The DNA for the CDR3 is TGTGCCAGCTCACCACCGGTGACTAGCGGGGGGGCTATCGATGAGCAGTTCTTC.

This clonotype appeared many times. V gene TRBV12-3 or TRBV12-4 combines with J gene TRBJ1-2, with TRBD1 matching over 11 bases. The CDR3 length is 15 residues. The V and J ends lost 3 bases and 2 bases, in that order; junction bases with no gene match: 2. The CDR3 loop is CASSFWDRGNYGYTF. The CDR3, as DNA: TGTGCCAGCAGTTTTTGGGACAGGGGGAACTATGGCTACACCTTC.

This clonotype showed up many times. The chain carries TRBV7-2 and TRBJ1-6; 10 bases fit TRBD1. The germline CDR1 and CDR2 sequences are SGHTA and FQGNSA. J gave up 9 bases and V 2 bases, and 4 bases lay outside the gene matches. The CDR3 has 15 amino acids. The CDR3, as DNA: TGTGCCAGCAGCTTACCCGGGACAGGGGCTTCACCCCTCCACTTT. Its translation: CASSLPGTGASPLHF.

This clonotype was detected ten times or more. Here the CDR3 reads CASSPGSNEQYF. The CDR3, as DNA: TGTGCCAGCAGCCCAGGGTCCAACGAGCAGTACTTC. The V call is TRBV7-9, the J call TRBJ2-7, with D possibly TRBD1 on 5 matching bases. V lost 5 bases to trimming and J lost 5 bases, with 10 bases between them. Germline values: CDR1 SEHNR, CDR2 FQNEAQ (reference sequence). This CDR3 contains 12 residues.

The sample holds one count of this clonotype. At one boundary the junction diverges from the germline segment, which might be a read error. The rearrangement uses TRBV10-3 and TRBJ1-1; maybe TRBD1 (6 bases). CDR1 is ENHRY, CDR2 SYGVKD, per germline. The CDR3 contains 17 residues. CDR3 sequence (DNA): TGTGCCATGAGTGAGTATTCGTCGGGACACCTGAACACTGAAGCTTTCTTT. Protein sequence: CAMSEYSSGHLNTEAFF.

This clonotype was counted ten times or more. The gene calls are TRBV12-3 or TRBV12-4 and TRBJ2-5; TRBD1 might be the D (6 bases). This CDR3 is 19 amino acids long. Trimming removed 5 bases at V and 4 bases at J, with 29 bases between. As DNA, the CDR3 is TGTGCCAGCAGTCTATCGAGGGCCACGAAGGGGGTTTCCCCAGAGACCCAGTACTTC. Translated: CASSLSRATKGVSPETQYF.

This clonotype was seen more than once but under ten times. The rearrangement joins TRBV6-2 or TRBV6-3 to TRBJ2-2; 11 bases agree with TRBD1. CDR3 length: 19 amino acids. Trimming cost V 4 bases and J 0 bases; bases outside gene matches: 10. The germline V gene has CDR1 MNHEY and CDR2 SVGEGT. The DNA of the CDR3 is TGTGCCAGCAGTTTTCCGATCGGACAGGGGGCTACGAACACCGGGGAGCTGTTTTTT. It translates to CASSFPIGQGATNTGELFF.

This clonotype was counted between two and nine times. This clone may be a read error of a much larger clone one base away. DNA of the CDR3: TGCAGTGCTAGAGACGCCGGGACAGACGGTTCACCCCTCAACTTT. Translating it yields CSARDAGTDGSPLNF. J is TRBJ1-6 and V is TRBV20-1; 7 nucleotides align to TRBD1. Per the germline V gene, CDR1 is DFQATT and CDR2 is SNEGSKA (reference sequence). The CDR3 totals 15 residues.

The CDR3 reads CSAIGQDAHGYTF. The CDR3 DNA reads as TGCAGTGCTATCGGACAAGATGCCCATGGCTACACCTTC. The chain recombines TRBV20-1 with TRBJ1-2; TRBD1 might be the D (5 bases). CDR1 is DFQATT, CDR2 SNEGSKA, per germline (reference sequence). V was cut by 4 bases and J by 6 bases, with 15 bases left in between. The CDR3 has 13 amino acids.

This clonotype was recorded at least ten times. The chain recombines TRBV7-8 with TRBJ2-3, with 9 nucleotides matching TRBD1. The CDR3 runs 15 residues. Germline V gene data show CDR1 as SGHVS and CDR2 as FQNEAQ. After removal of 4 bases from V and 5 bases from J, the junction contained 7 bases not matched to a gene. The CDR3 protein is CASSSSRDRVDTQYF. As DNA, the CDR3 is TGTGCCAGCAGCTCGTCCCGGGACAGGGTAGATACGCAGTATTTT.